This T cell receptor (beta chain) was captured in a study of blood T cells in healthy people across ages (dated by TCRdb to between 2014 and 2017). Notes on the research overall: In model experiments, roughly one uniquely barcoded TCR beta cDNA molecule per two T cells was captured by template switching. To track age-related changes in TCR beta repertoire diversity, the study relied on deep sequencing normalized with unique cDNA molecular identifiers. Donors were grouped into four age groups: young (average about 15 years), middle-aged (39), aged (approximately 58) and long-lived (less than 85). Using the same blood draw, the study looked at two additional independent replicas of 1 million unique cDNA reads for two donors, one aged 18 to 30 and the other aged 80 or older.

The CDR3 has 17 amino acids, counting the end cysteine and phenylalanine. The retained sequence is limited to the CDR3, 51 bases, with the frame set at the first base. The germline V gene encodes CDR1 MDHEN and CDR2 SYDVKM. V is trimmed back by 4 bases and J by 1 base, and the junction contains 11 bases that no gene match accounts for. Donors were 39 systemically healthy Caucasian individuals from Russia aged roughly 6 to 90 years. Ten milliliters of peripheral blood were drawn from each donor into EDTA-treated Vacutainer tubes. PBMCs were isolated by Ficoll-Paque density-gradient centrifugation, with at least 6 million obtained per sample. Trizol reagent was used to extract total RNA from the PBMCs, yielding at least 5 micrograms per sample. For every donor, an aliquot of PBMCs went through flow cytometry to measure the percentages of naive CD45RAhigh/CD27high T cells. As for this clonotype: Its binding antigen is unknown. Within one base of it there is no much larger clone, and no base qualities were kept.

Here is what the overall study found, with its caveats: Estimates of total diversity from one million sequenced T cells were regarded as lower bounds and underestimates. The long-lived group showed more naive CD4+ T cells, fewer expanded clones and increased TCR diversity than the aged group, suggesting age selection. As age increased, observed TCR beta diversity per million T cells dropped in a roughly linear way, and a significant reduction was already evident by age 40. The percentage of naive T cells measured by flow cytometry correlated strongly with observed TCR beta diversity. Because the CMV infection status of the donors was unknown, age-related changes in expanded clonotypes may potentially have been confounded. Since profiling was done on bulk unsorted PBMCs, naive and antigen-experienced compartments could not be conclusively compared.

To prepare the library, 5' RACE was applied. Sequenced on an Illumina HiSeq 2500. A second PCR of roughly 7 to 12 cycles was run with a J-beta primer mix and a sample-barcoded 5' primer. Each TCR beta cDNA molecule received a unique molecular identifier from a template-switch 5' adaptor carrying 12 random nucleotides. At least 2.5 million CDR3-containing paired-end reads were obtained from each sample. First-strand cDNA was synthesized from all RNA with the Mint cDNA synthesis kit, primed by a TRBC-specific oligonucleotide. Following uracil-DNA glycosylase treatment, all cDNA underwent a first 18-cycle PCR with the universal primers M1SS and BC2_uni_R. Per the source publication's procedure: Each sample was normalized by randomly selecting 1 million high-quality reads, each carrying a distinct molecular identifier. Instead of being binned into consensus sequences, reads that shared molecular identifiers were thrown out. CDR3 identification, clonotype clustering and error correction used MiTCR with a Q25 quality threshold and the strictest error-elimination algorithm. A nonparametric unseen species model with Euler transformation was used to estimate a lower bound on total TCR beta diversity. The public reads were quality trimmed at Q25 with fastp and then assembled into clones with MiXCR by TCRdb, keeping productive beta chains. Entries that share a CDR3 protein sequence are merged under the most common genes and DNA. The V and J calls here are based on TCRdb, not the publication. This sample comprises roughly 1,000,000 distinct CDR3 sequences, 20% to 25% of them detected only once. The ten top clones hold around 0.75% of the sample.

The sample was also reused in another study, on T cells of mothers and their children. Per the second study: Nine systemically healthy Caucasian individuals served as donors, namely three mothers together with their six children. cDNA synthesis consumed the entire amount of extracted RNA, loaded at 1.5 ug RNA in each 15 ul reaction. Sample barcodes and 2-4 random nucleotides were added via the M1S primer in the second PCR. More than 8.5 million TCR beta CDR3 reads were obtained from each mother, and 2.5 million to 3.5 million reads were obtained from each child. TCR recombination output is similarly shaped by thymic selection in related and unrelated pairs, with a minor effect exerted by inherited differences. Normalized repertoire overlap was always slightly but never significantly higher in related than unrelated mother-child pairs. With a sensitivity of approximately 100 clones per million clonotypes, no persistent microchimeric T cell clones were detected. In the study, deep NGS was used to compare the TCR beta repertoires of mothers and children, and features distinguishing related mother-child pairs from unrelated individuals were sought. Mothers averaged roughly 36 +/- 4 years of age and children averaged about 10 +/- 4 years. After adapter ligation was performed with NEBNext reagents, the libraries were sequenced on an Illumina HiSeq 2000 with 100+100 nt paired-end reads. To prevent cross-contamination, the mother and child libraries were prepared a month apart and were sequenced in separate runs. Between roughly 450,000 and 2,200,000 distinct TCR beta clonotypes were identified per donor. Naive TCR beta clonotypes were estimated from low-frequency clonotypes matched to each donor's FACS-determined naive share, without sorting.

Sequenced input: blood. The sequence is built from TRBV28 and TRBJ2-5; the junction holds 8 bases that match TRBD1. This clonotype originated in a girl between 2 and 10 years old in good health. The CDR3 protein: CASSSQGALTPQETQYF. In nucleotides, the sequence is TGTGCCAGCAGTTCTCAGGGGGCGCTTACTCCCCAAGAGACCCAGTACTTC. Here the CDR3 is joined to the reference TRBV28 and TRBJ2-5 genes, and the full variable domain is: DVKVTQSSRYLVKRTGEKVFLECVQDMDHENMFWYRQDPGLGLRLIYFSYDVKMKEKGDIPEGYSVSREKKERFSLILESASTNQTSMYLCASSSQGALTPQETQYFGPGTRLLVL.